The entry below gives a single T cell receptor (beta chain) sequence along with its context. This CDR3 spans 15 amino acids. The germline V gene has CDR1 MGHRA and CDR2 YSYEKL. The V segment lost 5 bases and the J segment 2 bases; nucleotides outside the gene matches: 3. This sample is part of a study of T cell changes during pregnancy in multiple sclerosis. The method was immunoSEQ multiplex PCR; TCRdb's version includes in-frame clones alone and lacks a portion of them. The sample lists roughly 60,000 clones, 90% to 95% seen once, with roughly 0.35% in the top ten. The sample here was CD4+ T cells from peripheral blood mononuclear cells, taken before pregnancy. The TCR comes from a female donor with multiple sclerosis, enrolled in a pregnancy study. The chain joins TRBV4-1 to TRBJ1-3; 10 nucleotides agree with TRBD1. The CDR3 nucleotides read TGCGCCAGCAGCTCCGGGACAGGGGCTGGAAACACCATATATTTT. Translation gives CASSSGTGAGNTIYF.